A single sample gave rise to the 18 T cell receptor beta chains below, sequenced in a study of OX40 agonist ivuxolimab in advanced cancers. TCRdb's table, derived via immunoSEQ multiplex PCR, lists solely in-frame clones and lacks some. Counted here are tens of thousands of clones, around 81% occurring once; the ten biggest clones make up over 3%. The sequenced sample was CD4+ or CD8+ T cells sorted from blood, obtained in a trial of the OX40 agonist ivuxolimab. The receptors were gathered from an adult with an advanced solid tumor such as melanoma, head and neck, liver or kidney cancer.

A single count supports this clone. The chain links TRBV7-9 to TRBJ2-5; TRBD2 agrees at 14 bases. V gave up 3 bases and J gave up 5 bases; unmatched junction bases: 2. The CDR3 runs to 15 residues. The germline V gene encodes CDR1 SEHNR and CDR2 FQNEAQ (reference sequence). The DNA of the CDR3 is TGTGCCAGCAGCTTGGGGACTAGCGGGAGCGAGACCCAGTACTTC. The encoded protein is CASSLGTSGSETQYF. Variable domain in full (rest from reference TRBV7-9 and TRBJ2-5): DTGVSQNPRHKITKRGQNVTFRCDPISEHNRLYWYRQTLGQGPEFLTYFQNEAQLEKSRLLSDRFSAERPKGSFSTLEIQRTEQGDSAMYLCASSLGTSGSETQYFGPGTRLLVL.

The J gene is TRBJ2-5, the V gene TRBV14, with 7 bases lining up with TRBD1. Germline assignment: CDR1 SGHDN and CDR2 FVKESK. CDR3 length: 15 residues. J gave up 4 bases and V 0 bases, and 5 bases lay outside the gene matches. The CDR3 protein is CASSQDDRAGETQYF. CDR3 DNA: TGTGCCAGCAGCCAAGACGACAGGGCGGGAGAGACCCAGTACTTC.

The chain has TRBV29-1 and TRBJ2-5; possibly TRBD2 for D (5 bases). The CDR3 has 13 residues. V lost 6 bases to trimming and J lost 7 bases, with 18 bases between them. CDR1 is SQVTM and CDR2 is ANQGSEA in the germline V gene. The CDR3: CSVLVGAGGTQYF. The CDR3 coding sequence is TGCAGCGTCCTGGTGGGCGCCGGAGGGACCCAGTACTTC.

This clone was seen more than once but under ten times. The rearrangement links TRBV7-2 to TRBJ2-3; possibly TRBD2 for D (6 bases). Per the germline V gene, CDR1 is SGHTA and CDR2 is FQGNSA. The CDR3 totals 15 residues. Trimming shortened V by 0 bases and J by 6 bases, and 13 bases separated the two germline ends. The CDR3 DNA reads TGTGCCAGCAGCTTAGCGCTCGGGGGTCCCGATACGCAGTATTTT. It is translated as CASSLALGGPDTQYF.

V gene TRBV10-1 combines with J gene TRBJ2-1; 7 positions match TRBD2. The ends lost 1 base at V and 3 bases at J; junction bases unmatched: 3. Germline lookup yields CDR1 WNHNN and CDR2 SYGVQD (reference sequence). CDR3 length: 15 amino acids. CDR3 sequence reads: CASSEYGGGYNEQFF. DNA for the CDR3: TGCGCCAGCAGTGAGTACGGCGGGGGCTACAATGAGCAGTTCTTC.

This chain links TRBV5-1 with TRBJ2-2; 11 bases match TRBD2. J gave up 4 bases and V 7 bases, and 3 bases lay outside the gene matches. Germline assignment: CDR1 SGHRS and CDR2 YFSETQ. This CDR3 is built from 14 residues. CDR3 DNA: TGCGCCAGCGCCCTAGCGGGGGGCACCGGGGAGCTGTTTTTT. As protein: CASALAGGTGELFF.

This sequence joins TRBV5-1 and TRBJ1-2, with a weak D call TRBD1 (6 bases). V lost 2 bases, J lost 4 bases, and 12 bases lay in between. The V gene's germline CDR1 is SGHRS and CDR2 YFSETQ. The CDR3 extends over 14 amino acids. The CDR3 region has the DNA TGCGCCAGCAGCTTCGATGGGACACCCTATGGCTACACCTTC. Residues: CASSFDGTPYGYTF.

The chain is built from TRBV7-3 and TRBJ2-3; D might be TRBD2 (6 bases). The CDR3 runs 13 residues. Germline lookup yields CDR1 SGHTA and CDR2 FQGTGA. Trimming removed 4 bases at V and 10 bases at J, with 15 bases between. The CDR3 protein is CASSYLRDNPQYF. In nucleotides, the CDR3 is TGTGCCAGCAGCTACCTGCGGGATAATCCGCAGTATTTT.

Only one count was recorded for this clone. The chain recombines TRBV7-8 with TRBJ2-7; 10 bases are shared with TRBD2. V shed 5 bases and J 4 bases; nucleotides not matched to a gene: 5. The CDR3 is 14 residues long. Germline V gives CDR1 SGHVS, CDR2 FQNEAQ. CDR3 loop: CASSTAGGPYEQYF. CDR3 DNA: TGTGCCAGCAGCACAGCGGGGGGGCCGTACGAGCAGTACTTC.

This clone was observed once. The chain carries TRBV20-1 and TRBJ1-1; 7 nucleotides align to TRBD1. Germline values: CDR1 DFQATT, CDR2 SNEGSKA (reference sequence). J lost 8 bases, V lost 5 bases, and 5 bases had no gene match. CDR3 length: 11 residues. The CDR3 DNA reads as TGCAGTGCTGGGCCGGGACAGGAAGCTTTCTTT. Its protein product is CSAGPGQEAFF.

Written as DNA, the CDR3 is TGTGCCAGCAGCGTAGTGGCCACAGATACGCAGTATTTT. It codes for CASSVVATDTQYF. V gene TRBV9 combines with J gene TRBJ2-3; no reliable D call. The CDR3 covers 13 residues. The germline V and J ends were trimmed by 0 bases and 2 bases, with 4 bases remaining between them. The germline CDR1 and CDR2 sequences are SGDLS and YYNGEE. Combining the CDR3 with reference TRBV9 and TRBJ2-3 gives the whole variable domain DSGVTQTPKHLITATGQRVTLRCSPRSGDLSVYWYQQSLDQGLQFLIQYYNGEERAKGNILERFSAQQFPDLHSELNLSSLELGDSALYFCASSVVATDTQYFGPGTRLTVL.

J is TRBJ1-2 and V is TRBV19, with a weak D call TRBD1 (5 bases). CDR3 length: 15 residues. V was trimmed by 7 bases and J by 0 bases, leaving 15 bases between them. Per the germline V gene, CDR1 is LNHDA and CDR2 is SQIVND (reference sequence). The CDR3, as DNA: TGTGCCAGTATTGGGGCCGGACGCACTAACTATGGCTACACCTTC. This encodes CASIGAGRTNYGYTF.

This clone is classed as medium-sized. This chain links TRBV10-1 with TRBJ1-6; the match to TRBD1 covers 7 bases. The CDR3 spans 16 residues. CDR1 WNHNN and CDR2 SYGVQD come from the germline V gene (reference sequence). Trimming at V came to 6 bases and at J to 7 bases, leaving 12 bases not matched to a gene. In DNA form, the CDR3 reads TGCGCCAGCAGCGAGGGAGGGGGCCGGAGAAATTCACCCCTCCACTTT. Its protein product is CASSEGGGRRNSPLHF.

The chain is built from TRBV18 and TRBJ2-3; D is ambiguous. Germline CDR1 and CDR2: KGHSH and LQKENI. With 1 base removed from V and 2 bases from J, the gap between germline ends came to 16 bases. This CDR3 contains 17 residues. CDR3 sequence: CASSPLHPSTPTDTQYF. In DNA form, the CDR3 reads TGTGCCAGCTCACCACTGCACCCAAGTACCCCCACAGATACGCAGTATTTT.

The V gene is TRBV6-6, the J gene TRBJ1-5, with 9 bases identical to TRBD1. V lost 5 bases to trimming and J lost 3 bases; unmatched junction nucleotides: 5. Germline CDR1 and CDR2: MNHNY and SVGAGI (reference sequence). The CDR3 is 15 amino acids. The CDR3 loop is CASSVTGGFNQPQHF. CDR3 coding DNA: TGTGCCAGCAGTGTAACAGGGGGCTTCAATCAGCCCCAGCATTTT.

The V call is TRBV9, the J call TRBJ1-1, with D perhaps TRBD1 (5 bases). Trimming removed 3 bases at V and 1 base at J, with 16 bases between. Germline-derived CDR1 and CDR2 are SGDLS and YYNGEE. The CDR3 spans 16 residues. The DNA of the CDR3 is TGTGCCAGCAGCGCCGGGTTGGGGCAGGGGAACACTGAAGCTTTCTTT. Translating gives CASSAGLGQGNTEAFF.

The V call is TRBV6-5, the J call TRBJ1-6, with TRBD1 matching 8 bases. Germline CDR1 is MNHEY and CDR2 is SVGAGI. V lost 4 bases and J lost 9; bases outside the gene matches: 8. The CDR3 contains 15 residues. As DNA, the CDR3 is TGTGCCAGCAGTTCCCGGACAGGGCCGGGTTCACCCCTCCACTTT. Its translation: CASSSRTGPGSPLHF.

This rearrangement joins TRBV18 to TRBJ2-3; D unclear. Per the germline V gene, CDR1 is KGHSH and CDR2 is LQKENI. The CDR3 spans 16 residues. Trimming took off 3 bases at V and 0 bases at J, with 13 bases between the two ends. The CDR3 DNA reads TGTGCCAGCTCACCCCAACCTAGTGGTAGCACAGATACGCAGTATTTT. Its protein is CASSPQPSGSTDTQYF.